The source of this TCR beta chain is a study of CXCR3-negative and CXCR3-positive naive CD8 T cells. Per germline, CDR1 LGHDT and CDR2 YNNKEL (reference sequence). This CDR3 is built from 14 residues. Notes on this clonotype: Its antigen is still unknown.

Through 5' RACE with UMI labels, the TRB cDNA libraries were prepared. TCRdb reprocessed the 5' RACE reads and keeps a single row for each CDR3 protein, giving no DNA. The table lists tens of thousands of distinct CDR3 sequences. Overall study results and limits: Both of the naive subsets showed about the same high diversity, but memory CD8+ cells had much less. It was found that naive subsets had comparable surface CD5, and TCR strength was inferred from TRB CDR3 properties. The TRB CDR3s that CXCR3-positive naive cells carried were more hydrophobic than those of CXCR3-negative naive cells.

The sorter processed each CD8+ T cell subset in triplicate at over 250,000 cells apiece. The CD45RO-CCR7+CD27+CD95- phenotype denoted naive CD8+ T cells. Sequencing used naive CXCR3+ CD8+ T cells from blood. Noted subset: CD45RO-CCR7+CD27+CD95- naive CD8+ T cells expressing CXCR3 (TNR3+). The sequence derives from a human donor in good health. Some clones in this sample may be carry-over from other donors' samples. The chain has TRBV3-1 and TRBJ1-1. The chain's CDR3 is CASSPVTTNTEAFF.